Listed below are T cell receptor beta chains from one sample, sequenced in a study of blood T cells in healthy people across ages. TCRdb independently ran MiXCR on the 5' RACE reads; one entry per CDR3 protein. The repertoire holds 550,000 to 650,000 distinct CDR3 sequences, with about 30% as singletons. Sequencing was done on a sample of blood. The origin of the receptors is a woman older than 75 in good health. CDR3s include the opening cysteine and the closing phenylalanine or tryptophan. D genes are given only for firm matches. Some rows have no size entry. The others give once, few or many, or a class for an expanded clone.

clone_size,d_call,v_call,j_call,cdr3_aa,cdr3_nt
.,.,TRBV20-1,TRBJ1-2,CSARPAGYTF,TGCAGTGCTAGACCCGCCGGCTACACCTTC
once,TRBD2,TRBV19,TRBJ2-5,CASSITSSGTRTQYF,TGTGCCAGTAGTATAACGTCTAGCGGGACGCGGACCCAGTACTTC
.,.,TRBV3-1,TRBJ2-7,CASSQGVVYRPSSYEQYF,TGTGCCAGCAGCCAAGGGGTTGTTTACAGGCCGAGCTCCTACGAGCAGTACTTC
.,.,TRBV12-3/TRBV12-4,TRBJ1-5,CASNLQGPQPQHF,TGTGCCAGCAACCTACAGGGCCCTCAGCCCCAGCATTTT
few,TRBD1,TRBV6-2/TRBV6-3,TRBJ1-1,CASSSAGTGGKAFF,TGTGCCAGCAGTTCGGCCGGGACAGGGGGAAAAGCTTTCTTT
.,.,TRBV19,TRBJ1-1,CASSINRWSTEAFF,TGTGCCAGTAGTATAAACAGGTGGAGCACTGAAGCTTTCTTT
few,TRBD2,TRBV20-1,TRBJ2-7,CSASAGLAGGTYEQYF,TGCAGTGCTAGCGCCGGACTAGCGGGAGGGACCTACGAGCAGTACTTC
.,.,TRBV7-9,TRBJ1-2,CASSLEGLLIGGYTF,TGTGCCAGCAGCTTAGAGGGACTACTAATAGGGGGCTACACCTTC
.,.,TRBV28,TRBJ1-1,CASSLAGRPDTEAFF,TGTGCCAGCAGTTTAGCGGGCAGGCCGGACACTGAAGCTTTCTTT
.,TRBD2,TRBV20-1,TRBJ2-3,CSASMVAGNTDTQYF,TGCAGTGCTAGTATGGTAGCGGGGAACACAGATACGCAGTATTTT
.,.,TRBV30,TRBJ1-5,CAWSGFAGNGQPQHF,TGTGCCTGGAGTGGGTTCGCAGGGAATGGGCAGCCCCAGCATTTT
.,.,TRBV5-5,TRBJ1-2,CASSLDRVAGYTF,TGTGCCAGCAGCTTGGACAGGGTCGCTGGCTACACCTTC
many,.,TRBV9,TRBJ2-1,CASSVEGVGEQFF,TGTGCCAGCAGCGTGGAGGGGGTGGGTGAGCAGTTCTTC
many,TRBD2,TRBV7-2,TRBJ2-7,CASSLVGLAYEQYF,TGTGCCAGCAGCTTAGTGGGACTAGCCTACGAGCAGTACTTC
many,TRBD2,TRBV5-5,TRBJ2-1,CASSLVAGWQFF,TGTGCCAGCAGCTTGGTAGCGGGTTGGCAGTTCTTC
many,TRBD2,TRBV29-1,TRBJ2-1,CSGWRGVDNEQFF,TGCAGCGGCTGGCGGGGGGTAGACAATGAGCAGTTCTTC
many,.,TRBV20-1,TRBJ2-7,CSAQPSGRSGWSQYF,TGCAGTGCTCAGCCCTCCGGACGGTCCGGGTGGTCCCAGTACTTC
many,.,TRBV5-6,TRBJ2-1,CASRSPGSSYNEQFF,TGTGCCAGCAGGTCCCCTGGCAGCTCCTACAATGAGCAGTTCTTC
many,TRBD2,TRBV7-3,TRBJ2-1,CASSPLAGGHEQFF,TGTGCCAGCAGCCCACTAGCGGGGGGGCATGAGCAGTTCTTC
many,TRBD1,TRBV29-1,TRBJ2-7,CSAGQGTAYEQYF,TGCAGCGCCGGACAGGGGACAGCCTACGAGCAGTACTTC
.,TRBD1,TRBV5-6,TRBJ2-7,CASSLVTGGYNEQYF,TGTGCCAGCAGTTTGGTTACAGGGGGATACAATGAGCAGTACTTC
many,.,TRBV7-6,TRBJ2-4,CASSSGGGVSQNIQYF,TGTGCCAGCAGCTCAGGGGGGGGAGTGAGCCAAAACATTCAGTACTTC
few,.,TRBV7-2,TRBJ1-1,CASNRGLNTEAFF,TGTGCCAGCAATCGCGGTTTGAACACTGAAGCTTTCTTT
many,TRBD1,TRBV6-6,TRBJ2-7,CASTQWTGSNEQYF,TGTGCCAGCACCCAGTGGACAGGGTCGAACGAGCAGTACTTC
many,.,TRBV11-3,TRBJ2-5,CASSLWGGAQETQYF,TGTGCCAGCAGCTTATGGGGGGGGGCCCAAGAGACCCAGTACTTC
many,.,TRBV9,TRBJ2-7,CASSVAGGLSYEQYF,TGTGCCAGCAGCGTAGCTGGGGGGCTCTCCTACGAGCAGTACTTC
many,.,TRBV29-1,TRBJ1-1,CSVEDRGFGAFF,TGCAGCGTTGAAGATCGAGGGTTCGGAGCTTTCTTT
.,TRBD1,TRBV18,TRBJ2-1,CASSPPGSGGVSGEQFF,TGTGCCAGCTCACCACCGGGGTCAGGGGGCGTCTCGGGTGAGCAGTTCTTC
.,TRBD1,TRBV7-2,TRBJ1-4,CASRAQGGASNEKLFF,TGTGCCAGCAGAGCCCAGGGGGGGGCATCTAATGAAAAACTGTTTTTT
many,.,TRBV12-5,TRBJ1-2,CASGLAFYGYTF,TGTGCTAGTGGTTTGGCCTTCTATGGCTACACCTTC
many,.,TRBV24-1,TRBJ1-2,CATSDLTVNYGYTF,TGTGCCACCAGTGATTTGACAGTTAACTATGGCTACACCTTC
many,.,TRBV14,TRBJ2-5,CASSQDYGEWETQYF,TGTGCCAGCAGCCAAGATTATGGGGAGTGGGAGACCCAGTACTTC
many,.,TRBV6-6,TRBJ2-5,CASSSRAGRETQYF,TGTGCCAGCAGCTCCCGTGCGGGGCGAGAGACCCAGTACTTC
many,.,TRBV7-2,TRBJ2-7,CASSFSLYEQYF,TGTGCCAGCAGCTTCTCTCTATACGAGCAGTACTTC
few,TRBD2,TRBV7-6,TRBJ2-7,CASSPGRGGTYEQYF,TGTGCCAGCAGCCCTGGGCGGGGGGGCACCTACGAGCAGTACTTC